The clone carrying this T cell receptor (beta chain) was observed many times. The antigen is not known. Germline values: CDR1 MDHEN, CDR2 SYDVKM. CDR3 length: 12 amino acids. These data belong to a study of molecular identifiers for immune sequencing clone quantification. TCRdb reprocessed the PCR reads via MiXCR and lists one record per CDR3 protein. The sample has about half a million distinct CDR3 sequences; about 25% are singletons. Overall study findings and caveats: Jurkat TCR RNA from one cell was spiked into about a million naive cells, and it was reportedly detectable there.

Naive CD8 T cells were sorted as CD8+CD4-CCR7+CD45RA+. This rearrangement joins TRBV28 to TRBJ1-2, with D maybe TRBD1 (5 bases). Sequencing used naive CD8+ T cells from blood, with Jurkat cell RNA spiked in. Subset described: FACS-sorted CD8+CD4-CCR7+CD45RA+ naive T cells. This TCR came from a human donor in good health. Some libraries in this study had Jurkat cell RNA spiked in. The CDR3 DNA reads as TGTGCTGGATGGGGACGAACCTATGGCTACACCTTC. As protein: CAGWGRTYGYTF.